The rows below give T cell receptor beta chains drawn from one sample of a study of response to subunit inactivated influenza vaccine. TCRdb reprocessed the RT-PCR reads via MiXCR and lists one record per CDR3 protein. Of approximately 500,000 distinct CDR3 sequences listed, roughly a quarter are singletons. The data also belong to a second study, concerning T cells expressing NK-cell markers.

The sample consisted of CD4+ T cells sorted from PBMCs, taken 11 to 12 days after vaccination. The source is a man aged 45-60 years who received an inactivated influenza vaccine. Both conserved end residues are part of each CDR3. D genes are given only for firm matches. Size is stated for part of the rows, as once, few or many counts, or as a class when the clone is expanded.

v_gene	d_gene	j_gene	abundance	CDR3nt	CDR3aa
TRBV19	NA	TRBJ1-2	few	TGTGCCAGTAGTATAGGGAGGAGTGGCTACACCTTC	CASSIGRSGYTF
TRBV5-6	NA	TRBJ2-3	few	TGTGCCAGCAGCTTGGGCAGCAATACGCAGTATTTT	CASSLGSNTQYF
TRBV29-1	NA	TRBJ2-5	few	TGCAGCGTTGTGCCGGCGGTGGGGTACCAAGAGACCCAGTACTTC	CSVVPAVGYQETQYF
TRBV28	NA	TRBJ2-3	few	TGTGCCAGCAGTTCCGGGTTCCGCACAGATACGCAGTATTTT	CASSSGFRTDTQYF
TRBV20-1	NA	TRBJ2-5	NA	TGCAGTGCCACGTCCGGGGGTGGAGGAGAGACCCAGTACTTC	CSATSGGGGETQYF
TRBV15	NA	TRBJ2-7	NA	TGTGCCACCAGCCCGGACCCCGGAACCTACGAGCAGTACTTC	CATSPDPGTYEQYF
TRBV6-5	TRBD1	TRBJ2-2	few	TGTGCCAGCAGTTACTACGGGACAGGGGGCTCGACCGGGGAGCTGTTTTTT	CASSYYGTGGSTGELFF
TRBV7-2	NA	TRBJ1-5	NA	TGTGCCAGCAGCTTTTCATCAATCAATCAGCCCCAGCATTTT	CASSFSSINQPQHF
TRBV7-9	TRBD1	TRBJ2-7	NA	TGTGCCAGCAGCTTAGGAAGGGGACAGGTCCCCTACGAGCAGTACTTC	CASSLGRGQVPYEQYF
TRBV7-2	TRBD1	TRBJ1-1	NA	TGTGCCAGCAGCTTAGCGACAGGGGCGAGCACTGAAGCTTTCTTT	CASSLATGASTEAFF
TRBV29-1	NA	TRBJ1-1	few	TGCAGCGTTGATCCCGACACTGAAGCTTTCTTT	CSVDPDTEAFF
TRBV12-3/TRBV12-4	NA	TRBJ2-1	NA	TGTGCCAGCAGTTTAGCACTGATCTCCTACAATGAGCAGTTCTTC	CASSLALISYNEQFF
TRBV5-1	NA	TRBJ2-7	many	TGCGCCAGCAGCGGTGGACAGACCTTCTACGAGCAGTACTTC	CASSGGQTFYEQYF
TRBV12-3/TRBV12-4	TRBD1	TRBJ2-5	few	TGTGCCAGCAGCCCAGGGGGTTTTGAGACCCAGTACTTC	CASSPGGFETQYF
TRBV6-2/TRBV6-3	NA	TRBJ2-1	few	TGTGCCAGCAACCCGGGACTCCTCATCTACAATGAGCAGTTCTTC	CASNPGLLIYNEQFF
TRBV12-3/TRBV12-4	TRBD1	TRBJ1-6	many	TGTGCCAGCAGTGTCCGGGACAGAGATAATTCACCCCTCCACTTT	CASSVRDRDNSPLHF
TRBV20-1	NA	TRBJ2-3	few	TGCAGTGCTAGCCGCATCGGCCGGGGGAGCACAGATACGCAGTATTTT	CSASRIGRGSTDTQYF
TRBV6-5	NA	TRBJ1-6	NA	TGTGCCAGCAGTTACTCCCGTGGGGGCTATAATTCACCCCTCCACTTT	CASSYSRGGYNSPLHF
TRBV10-3	NA	TRBJ1-1	few	TGTGCCATCAGTGAGGGACGCGCGAACACTGAAGCTTTCTTT	CAISEGRANTEAFF
TRBV10-1	TRBD1	TRBJ2-3	NA	TGCGCCAGCAGTGAGATGGGACAGGGGGCGTCAGATACGCAGTATTTT	CASSEMGQGASDTQYF